One and the same sample provided the 7 T cell receptor beta chains below, sequenced in a study of shared clonotypes between healthy human individuals. The assay was immunoSEQ multiplex PCR, and TCRdb's table has in-frame clones only and misses some. The sample records roughly 2.2 million clones, 90% to 95% being singletons. Sequences were obtained from naive CD4+ T cells from PBMCs. Subset specified: CD45RA+ positively selected. The source of these receptors is a man in his late teens or twenties in good health. Some clones in this sample may be carry-over from other donors' samples.

The rearrangement uses TRBV9 and TRBJ2-3; D perhaps matches TRBD2 (7 bases). Germline values: CDR1 SGDLS, CDR2 YYNGEE. V was trimmed by 2 bases and J by 2 bases, leaving 15 bases between them. The CDR3 is made up of 16 amino acids. For the CDR3, the DNA is TGTGCCAGCAGCGTTAGGGGGAGGGCCTACACAGATACGCAGTATTTT. Its protein is CASSVRGRAYTDTQYF.

The gene calls are TRBV4-2 and TRBJ1-1; D is perhaps TRBD1 (5 bases). Germline assignment: CDR1 LGHNA and CDR2 YNFKEQ. The CDR3 is 14 amino acids. V dropped 4 bases and J dropped 1 base, with 10 bases sitting between them. The CDR3, as DNA: TGTGCCAGCAGCCGCGGGACGGCGAACACTGAAGCTTTCTTT. As protein: CASSRGTANTEAFF.

The rearrangement uses TRBV25-1 and TRBJ2-2; 9 bases are a match to TRBD1. This CDR3 comprises 14 residues. Germline-derived CDR1 and CDR2 are MGHDK and SYGVNS. The ends lost 6 bases at V and 2 bases at J; junction bases unmatched: 1. CDR3 DNA: TGTGCCAGCAGGGGACAGGGCAACACCGGGGAGCTGTTTTTT. Its translation: CASRGQGNTGELFF.

The genes are TRBV29-1 and TRBJ2-5; D possibly corresponds to TRBD2 (5 bases). Germline V gene data show CDR1 as SQVTM and CDR2 as ANQGSEA. The CDR3 is made up of 14 amino acids. The ends were cut back, 7 bases at V and 2 bases at J, with 17 bases in the middle. In nucleotides, the CDR3 is TGCAGCGCCAGACTCACGAGCGGACAAGAGACCCAGTACTTC. Protein product: CSARLTSGQETQYF.

The rearrangement joins TRBV14 to TRBJ2-3; 14 bases line up with TRBD2. CDR1 is SGHDN and CDR2 is FVKESK in the germline V gene. V was clipped by 4 bases and J by 5 bases; unmatched bases: 2. The CDR3 is 15 amino acids. CDR3 nucleotide sequence: TGTGCCAGCAGCCGCGGACTAGCGGGAGGAGATACGCAGTATTTT. Its translation is CASSRGLAGGDTQYF.

A few counts support this clone. The chain links TRBV2 to TRBJ1-1; no reliable D call. V dropped 3 bases and J dropped 5 bases, with 13 bases sitting between them. CDR3 length: 14 amino acids. Germline V gives CDR1 SNHLY, CDR2 FYNNEI. CDR3 residues: CASSEEWSTTEAFF. CDR3 DNA sequence: TGTGCCAGCAGTGAGGAGTGGAGTACGACTGAAGCTTTCTTT.

The chain uses TRBV28 and TRBJ1-2, with 8 bases aligning to TRBD1. The V and J ends lost 5 bases and 4 bases, in that order; junction bases with no gene match: 9. The CDR3 has 15 amino acids. Germline CDR1 is MDHEN and CDR2 is SYDVKM. The CDR3 sequence: CASSRNDRGGYGYTF. The CDR3 DNA follows: TGTGCCAGCAGTCGCAACGACAGGGGAGGCTATGGCTACACCTTC.